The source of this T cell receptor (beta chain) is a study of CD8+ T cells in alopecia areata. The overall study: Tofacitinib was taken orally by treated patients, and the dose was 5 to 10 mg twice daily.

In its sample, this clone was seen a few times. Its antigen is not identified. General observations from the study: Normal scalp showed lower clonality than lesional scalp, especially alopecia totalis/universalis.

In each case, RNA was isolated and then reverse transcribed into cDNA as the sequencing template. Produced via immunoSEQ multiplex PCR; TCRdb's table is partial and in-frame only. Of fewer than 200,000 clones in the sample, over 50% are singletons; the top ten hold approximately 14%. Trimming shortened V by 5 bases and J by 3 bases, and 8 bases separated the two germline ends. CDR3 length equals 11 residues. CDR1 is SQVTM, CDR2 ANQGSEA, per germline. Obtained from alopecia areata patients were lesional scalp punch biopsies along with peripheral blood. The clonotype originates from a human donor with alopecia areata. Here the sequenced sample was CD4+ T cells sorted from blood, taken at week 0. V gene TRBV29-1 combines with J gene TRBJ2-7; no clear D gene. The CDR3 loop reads CSVSVSYEQYF. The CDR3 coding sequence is TGCAGCGTTTCCGTTAGCTACGAGCAGTACTTC.